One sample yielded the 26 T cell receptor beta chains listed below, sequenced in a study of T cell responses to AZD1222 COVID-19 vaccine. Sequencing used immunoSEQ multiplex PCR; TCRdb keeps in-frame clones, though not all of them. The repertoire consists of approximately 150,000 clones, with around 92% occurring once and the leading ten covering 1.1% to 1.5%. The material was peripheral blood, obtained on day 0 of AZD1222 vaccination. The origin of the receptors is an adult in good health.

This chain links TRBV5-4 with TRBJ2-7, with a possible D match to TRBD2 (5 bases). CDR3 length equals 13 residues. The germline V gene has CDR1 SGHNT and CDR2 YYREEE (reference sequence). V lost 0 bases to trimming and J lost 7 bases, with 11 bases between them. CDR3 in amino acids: CASSLGGHPEQYF. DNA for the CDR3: TGTGCCAGCAGCTTGGGAGGGCACCCAGAGCAGTACTTC. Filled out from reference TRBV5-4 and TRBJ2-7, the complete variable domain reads ETGVTQSPTHLIKTRGQQVTLRCSSQSGHNTVSWYQQALGQGPQFIFQYYREEENGRGNFPPRFSGLQFPNYSSELNVNALELDDSALYLCASSLGGHPEQYFGPGTRLTVT.

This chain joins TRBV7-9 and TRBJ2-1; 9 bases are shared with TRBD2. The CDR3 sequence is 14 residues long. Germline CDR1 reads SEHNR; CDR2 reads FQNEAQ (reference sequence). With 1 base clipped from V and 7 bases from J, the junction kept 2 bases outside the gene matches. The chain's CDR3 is CASSLGSGRNEQFF. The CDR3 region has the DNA TGTGCCAGCAGCTTAGGTAGCGGGAGAAATGAGCAGTTCTTC.

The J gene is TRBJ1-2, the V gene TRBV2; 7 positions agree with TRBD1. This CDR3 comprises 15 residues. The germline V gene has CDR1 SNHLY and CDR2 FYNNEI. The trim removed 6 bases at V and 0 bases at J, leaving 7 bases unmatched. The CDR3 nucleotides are TGTGCCAGCAGACCAACCGGGACAGCTAACTATGGCTACACCTTC. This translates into CASRPTGTANYGYTF.

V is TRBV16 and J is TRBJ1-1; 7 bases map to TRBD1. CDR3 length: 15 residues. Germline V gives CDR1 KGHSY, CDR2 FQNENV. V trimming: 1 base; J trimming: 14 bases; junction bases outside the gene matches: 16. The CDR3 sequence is CASSQLIGGGKGAFF. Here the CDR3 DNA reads TGTGCCAGCAGCCAATTAATCGGGGGCGGTAAGGGGGCCTTCTTT.

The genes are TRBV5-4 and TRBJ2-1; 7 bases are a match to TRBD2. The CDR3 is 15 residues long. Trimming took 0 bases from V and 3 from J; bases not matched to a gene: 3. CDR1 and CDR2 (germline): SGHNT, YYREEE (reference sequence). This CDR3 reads CASSLGGGSYNEQFF. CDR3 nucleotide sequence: TGTGCCAGCAGCTTGGGCGGGGGTAGCTACAATGAGCAGTTCTTC.

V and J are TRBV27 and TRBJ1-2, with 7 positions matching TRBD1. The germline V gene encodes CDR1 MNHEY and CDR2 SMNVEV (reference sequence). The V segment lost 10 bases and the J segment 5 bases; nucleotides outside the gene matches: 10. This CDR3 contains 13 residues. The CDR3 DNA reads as TGTGCCACTAGACAGGGTACCTATTATGGCTACACCTTC. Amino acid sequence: CATRQGTYYGYTF.

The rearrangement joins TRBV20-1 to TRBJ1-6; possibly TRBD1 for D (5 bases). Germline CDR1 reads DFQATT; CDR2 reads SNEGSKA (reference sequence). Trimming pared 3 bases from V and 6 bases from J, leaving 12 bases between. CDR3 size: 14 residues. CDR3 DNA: TGCAGTGCTAGTTCCAGGGCCTTTAATTCACCCCTCCACTTT. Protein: CSASSRAFNSPLHF.

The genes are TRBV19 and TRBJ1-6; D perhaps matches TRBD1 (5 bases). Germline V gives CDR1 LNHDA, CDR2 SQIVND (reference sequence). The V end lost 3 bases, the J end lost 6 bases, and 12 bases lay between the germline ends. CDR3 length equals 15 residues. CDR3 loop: CASSISDTSNSPLHF. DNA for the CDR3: TGTGCCAGTAGTATTTCGGACACCTCTAATTCACCCCTCCACTTT.

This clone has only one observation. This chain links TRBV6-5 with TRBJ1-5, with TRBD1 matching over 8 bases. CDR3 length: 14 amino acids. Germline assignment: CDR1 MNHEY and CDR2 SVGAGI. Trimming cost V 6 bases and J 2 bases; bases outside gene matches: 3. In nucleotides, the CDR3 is TGTGCCAGCAGACCGGACAGGGGCAATCAGCCCCAGCATTTT. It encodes CASRPDRGNQPQHF.

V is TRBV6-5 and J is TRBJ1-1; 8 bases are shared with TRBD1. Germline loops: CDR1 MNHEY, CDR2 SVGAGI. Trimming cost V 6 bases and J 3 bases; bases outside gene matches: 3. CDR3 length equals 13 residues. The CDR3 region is CASRGQADTEAFF. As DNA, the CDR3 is TGTGCCAGCAGGGGACAGGCGGACACTGAAGCTTTCTTT.

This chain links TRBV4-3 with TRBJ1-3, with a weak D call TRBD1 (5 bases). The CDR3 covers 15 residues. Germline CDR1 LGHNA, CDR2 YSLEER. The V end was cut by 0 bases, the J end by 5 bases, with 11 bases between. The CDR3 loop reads CASSQDPAGRNTIYF. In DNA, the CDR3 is TGCGCCAGCAGCCAAGATCCGGCAGGGCGAAACACCATATATTTT.

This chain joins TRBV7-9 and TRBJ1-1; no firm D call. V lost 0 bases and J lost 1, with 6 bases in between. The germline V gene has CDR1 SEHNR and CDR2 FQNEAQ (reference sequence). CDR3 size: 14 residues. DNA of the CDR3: TGTGCCAGCAGCTTAGCAGGGAAGAACACTGAAGCTTTCTTT. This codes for CASSLAGKNTEAFF. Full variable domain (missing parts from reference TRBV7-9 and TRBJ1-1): DTGVSQNPRHKITKRGQNVTFRCDPISEHNRLYWYRQTLGQGPEFLTYFQNEAQLEKSRLLSDRFSAERPKGSFSTLEIQRTEQGDSAMYLCASSLAGKNTEAFFGQGTRLTVV.

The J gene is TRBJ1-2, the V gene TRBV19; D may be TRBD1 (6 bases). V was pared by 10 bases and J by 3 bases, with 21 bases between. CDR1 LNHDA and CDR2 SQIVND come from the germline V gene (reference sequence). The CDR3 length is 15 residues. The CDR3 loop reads CATRLPGGTHYGYTF. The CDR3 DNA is TGTGCCACCCGACTCCCCGGGGGCACCCACTATGGCTACACCTTC.

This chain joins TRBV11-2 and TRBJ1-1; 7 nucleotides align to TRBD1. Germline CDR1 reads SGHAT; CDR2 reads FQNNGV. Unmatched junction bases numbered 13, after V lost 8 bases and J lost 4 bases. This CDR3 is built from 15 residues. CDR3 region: CASGMTRGRGTEAFF. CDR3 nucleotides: TGTGCCAGCGGGATGACTAGGGGGCGTGGCACTGAAGCTTTCTTT.

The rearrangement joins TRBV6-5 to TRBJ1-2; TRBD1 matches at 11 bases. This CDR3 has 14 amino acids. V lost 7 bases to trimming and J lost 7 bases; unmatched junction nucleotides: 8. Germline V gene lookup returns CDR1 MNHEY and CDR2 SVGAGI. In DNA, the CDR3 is TGTGCCAGCACCCAGGACAGGGGGCGGCGTGGCTACACCTTC. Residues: CASTQDRGRRGYTF.

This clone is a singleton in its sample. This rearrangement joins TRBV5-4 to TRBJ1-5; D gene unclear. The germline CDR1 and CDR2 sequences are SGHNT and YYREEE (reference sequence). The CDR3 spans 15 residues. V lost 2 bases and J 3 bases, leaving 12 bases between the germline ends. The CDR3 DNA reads TGTGCCAGCAGCTTAGCCCCGGGCAACAATCAGCCCCAGCATTTT. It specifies CASSLAPGNNQPQHF. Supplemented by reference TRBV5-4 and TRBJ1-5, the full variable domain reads ETGVTQSPTHLIKTRGQQVTLRCSSQSGHNTVSWYQQALGQGPQFIFQYYREEENGRGNFPPRFSGLQFPNYSSELNVNALELDDSALYLCASSLAPGNNQPQHFGDGTRLSIL.

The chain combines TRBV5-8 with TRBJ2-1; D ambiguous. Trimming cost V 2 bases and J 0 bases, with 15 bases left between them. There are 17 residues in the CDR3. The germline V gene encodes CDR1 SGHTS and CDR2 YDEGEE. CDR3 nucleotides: TGTGCCAGCAGCTTTGAACTCACCCATGGCTCCTACAATGAGCAGTTCTTC. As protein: CASSFELTHGSYNEQFF.

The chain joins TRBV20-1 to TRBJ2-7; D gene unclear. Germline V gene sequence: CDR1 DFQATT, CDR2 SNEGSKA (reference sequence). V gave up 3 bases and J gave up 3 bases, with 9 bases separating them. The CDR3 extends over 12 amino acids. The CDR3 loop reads CSASTQSYEQYF. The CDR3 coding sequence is TGCAGTGCTAGTACACAGAGCTACGAGCAGTACTTC.

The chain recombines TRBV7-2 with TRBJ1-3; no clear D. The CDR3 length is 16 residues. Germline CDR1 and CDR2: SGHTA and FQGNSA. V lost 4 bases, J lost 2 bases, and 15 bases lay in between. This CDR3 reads CASSSPVGLAGNTIYF. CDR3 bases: TGTGCCAGCAGCTCCCCGGTGGGGTTGGCTGGAAACACCATATATTTT.

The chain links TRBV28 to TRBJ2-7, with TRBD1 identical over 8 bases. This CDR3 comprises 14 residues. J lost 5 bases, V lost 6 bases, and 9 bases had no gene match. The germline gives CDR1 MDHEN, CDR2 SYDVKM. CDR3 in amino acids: CASRWQGAGNEQYF. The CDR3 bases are TGTGCCAGCAGGTGGCAGGGGGCGGGAAACGAGCAGTACTTC.

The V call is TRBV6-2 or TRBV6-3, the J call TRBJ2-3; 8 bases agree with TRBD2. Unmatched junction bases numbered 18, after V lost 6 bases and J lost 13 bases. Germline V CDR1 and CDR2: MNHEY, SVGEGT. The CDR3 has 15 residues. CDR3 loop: CASSQASAGAKGEYF. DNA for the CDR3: TGTGCCAGCAGCCAAGCCTCAGCGGGAGCTAAAGGGGAGTATTTT.

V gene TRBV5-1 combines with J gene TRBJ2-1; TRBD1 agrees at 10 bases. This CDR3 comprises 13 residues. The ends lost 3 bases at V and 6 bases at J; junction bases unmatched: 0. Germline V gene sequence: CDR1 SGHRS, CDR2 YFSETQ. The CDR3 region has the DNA TGCGCCAGCAGCTGGGACAGGGGCAATGAGCAGTTCTTC. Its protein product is CASSWDRGNEQFF.

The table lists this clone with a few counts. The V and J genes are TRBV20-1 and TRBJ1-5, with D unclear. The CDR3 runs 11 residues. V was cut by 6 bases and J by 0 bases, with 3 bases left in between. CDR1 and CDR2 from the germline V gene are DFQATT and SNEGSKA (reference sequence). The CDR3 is CSAGSNQPQHF. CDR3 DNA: TGCAGTGCCGGTAGCAATCAGCCCCAGCATTTT.

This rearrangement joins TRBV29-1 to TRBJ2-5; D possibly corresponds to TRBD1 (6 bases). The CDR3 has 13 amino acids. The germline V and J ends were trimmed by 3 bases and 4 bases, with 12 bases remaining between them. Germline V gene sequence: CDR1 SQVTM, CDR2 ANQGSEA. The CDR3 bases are TGCAGCGTTGACAGGGGTAGGGGAGAGACCCAGTACTTC. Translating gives CSVDRGRGETQYF.

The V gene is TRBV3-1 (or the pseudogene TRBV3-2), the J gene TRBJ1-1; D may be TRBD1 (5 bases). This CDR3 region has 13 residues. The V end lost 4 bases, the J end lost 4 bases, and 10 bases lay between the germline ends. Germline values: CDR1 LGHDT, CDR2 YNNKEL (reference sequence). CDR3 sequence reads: CASSLGVRTEAFF. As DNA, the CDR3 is TGTGCCAGCAGCCTAGGGGTTCGCACTGAAGCTTTCTTT.

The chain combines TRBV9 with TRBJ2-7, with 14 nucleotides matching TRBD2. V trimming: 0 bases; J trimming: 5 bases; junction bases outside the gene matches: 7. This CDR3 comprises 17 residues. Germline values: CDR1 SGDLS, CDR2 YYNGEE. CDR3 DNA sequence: TGTGCCAGCAGCGTAGGACTAGCGGGAGGGCCTCAGGACGAGCAGTACTTC. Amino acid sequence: CASSVGLAGGPQDEQYF.